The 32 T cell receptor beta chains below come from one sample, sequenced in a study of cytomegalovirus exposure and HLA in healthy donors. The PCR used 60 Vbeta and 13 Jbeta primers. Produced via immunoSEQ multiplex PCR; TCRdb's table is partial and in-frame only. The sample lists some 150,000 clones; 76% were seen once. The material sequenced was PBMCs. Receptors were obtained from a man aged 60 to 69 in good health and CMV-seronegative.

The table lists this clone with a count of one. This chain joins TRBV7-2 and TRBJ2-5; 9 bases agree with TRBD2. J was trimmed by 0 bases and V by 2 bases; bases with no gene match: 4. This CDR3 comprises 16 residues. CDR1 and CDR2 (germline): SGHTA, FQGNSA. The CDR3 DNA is TGTGCCAGCAGCTTATTTGCGGGGGGGTACCAAGAGACCCAGTACTTC. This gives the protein CASSLFAGGYQETQYF.

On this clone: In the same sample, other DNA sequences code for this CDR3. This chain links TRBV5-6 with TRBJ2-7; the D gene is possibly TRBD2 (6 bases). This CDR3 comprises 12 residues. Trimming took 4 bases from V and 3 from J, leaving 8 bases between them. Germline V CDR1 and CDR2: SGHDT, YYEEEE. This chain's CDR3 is CASSLGGYEQYF. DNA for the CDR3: TGTGCCAGCAGCCTCGGGGGCTACGAGCAGTACTTC.

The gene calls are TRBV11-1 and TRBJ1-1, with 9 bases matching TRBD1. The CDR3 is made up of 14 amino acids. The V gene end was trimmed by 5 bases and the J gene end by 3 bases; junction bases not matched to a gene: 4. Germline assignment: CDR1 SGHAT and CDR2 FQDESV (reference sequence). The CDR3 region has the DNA TGTGCCAGCAGCCCAGACAGGGGGGACACTGAAGCTTTCTTT. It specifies CASSPDRGDTEAFF.

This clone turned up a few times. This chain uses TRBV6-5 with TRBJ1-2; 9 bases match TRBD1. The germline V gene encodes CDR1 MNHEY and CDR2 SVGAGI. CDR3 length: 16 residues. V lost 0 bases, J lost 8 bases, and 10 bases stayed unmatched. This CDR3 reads CASSYSLTGGVDGYTF. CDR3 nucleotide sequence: TGTGCCAGCAGTTACTCCCTCACAGGGGGCGTTGACGGCTACACCTTC.

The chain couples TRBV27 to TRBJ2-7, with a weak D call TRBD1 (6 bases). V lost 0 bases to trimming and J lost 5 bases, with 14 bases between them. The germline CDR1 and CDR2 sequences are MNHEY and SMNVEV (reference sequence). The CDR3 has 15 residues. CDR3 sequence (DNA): TGTGCCAGCAGTTTATCCCCTACAGGGTTCAACGAGCAGTACTTC. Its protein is CASSLSPTGFNEQYF.

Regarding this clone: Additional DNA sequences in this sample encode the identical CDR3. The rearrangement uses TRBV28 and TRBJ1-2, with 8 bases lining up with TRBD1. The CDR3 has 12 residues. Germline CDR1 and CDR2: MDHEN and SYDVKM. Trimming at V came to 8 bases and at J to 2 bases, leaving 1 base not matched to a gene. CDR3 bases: TGTGCCAGCTACAGGGGGAACTATGGCTACACCTTC. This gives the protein CASYRGNYGYTF.

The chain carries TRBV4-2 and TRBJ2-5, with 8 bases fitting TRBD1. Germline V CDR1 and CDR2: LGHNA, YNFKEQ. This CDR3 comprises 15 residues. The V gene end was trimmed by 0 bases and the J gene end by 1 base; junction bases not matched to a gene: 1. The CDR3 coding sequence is TGTGCCAGCAGCCAAGATCAGGGGGCCCAAGAGACCCAGTACTTC. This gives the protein CASSQDQGAQETQYF.

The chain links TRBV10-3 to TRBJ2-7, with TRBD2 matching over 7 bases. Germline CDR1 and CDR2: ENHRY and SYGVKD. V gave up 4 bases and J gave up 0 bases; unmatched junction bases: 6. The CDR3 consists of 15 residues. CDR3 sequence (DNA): TGTGCCATCAGTGTGGGACTAAGGGCCTCCTACGAGCAGTACTTC. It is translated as CAISVGLRASYEQYF.

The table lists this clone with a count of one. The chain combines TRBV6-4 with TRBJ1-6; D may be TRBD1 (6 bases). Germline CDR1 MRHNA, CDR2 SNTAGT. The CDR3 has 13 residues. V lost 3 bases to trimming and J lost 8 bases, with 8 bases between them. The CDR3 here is CASSEQGDSPLHF. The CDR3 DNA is TGTGCCAGCAGTGAACAGGGCGATTCACCCCTCCACTTT.

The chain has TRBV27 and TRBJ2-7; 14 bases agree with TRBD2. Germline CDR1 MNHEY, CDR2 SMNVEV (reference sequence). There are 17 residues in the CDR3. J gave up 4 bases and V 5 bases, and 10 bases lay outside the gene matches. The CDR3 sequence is CASSPRGLAGASYEQYF. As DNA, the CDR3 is TGTGCCAGCAGTCCAAGGGGACTAGCGGGAGCGTCTTACGAGCAGTACTTC.

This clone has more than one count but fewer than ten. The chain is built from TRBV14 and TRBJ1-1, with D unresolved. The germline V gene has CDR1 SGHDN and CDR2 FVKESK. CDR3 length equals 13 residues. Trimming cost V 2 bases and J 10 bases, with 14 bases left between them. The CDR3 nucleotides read TGTGCCAGCAGCCAATCAGGCGTCCCAACAGCTTTCTTT. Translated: CASSQSGVPTAFF.

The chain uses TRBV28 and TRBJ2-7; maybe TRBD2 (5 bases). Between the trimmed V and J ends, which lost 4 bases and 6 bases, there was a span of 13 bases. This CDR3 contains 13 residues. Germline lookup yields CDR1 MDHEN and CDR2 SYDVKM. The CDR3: CASSSSGTAEQYF. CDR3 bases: TGTGCCAGCAGTTCCAGCGGTACGGCCGAGCAGTACTTC.

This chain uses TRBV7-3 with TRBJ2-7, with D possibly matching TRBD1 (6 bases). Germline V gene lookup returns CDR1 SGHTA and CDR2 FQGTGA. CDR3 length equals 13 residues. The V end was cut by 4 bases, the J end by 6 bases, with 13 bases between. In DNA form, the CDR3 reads TGTGCCAGCAGCTCCGGACAGACGGGCGAGCAGTACTTC. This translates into CASSSGQTGEQYF.

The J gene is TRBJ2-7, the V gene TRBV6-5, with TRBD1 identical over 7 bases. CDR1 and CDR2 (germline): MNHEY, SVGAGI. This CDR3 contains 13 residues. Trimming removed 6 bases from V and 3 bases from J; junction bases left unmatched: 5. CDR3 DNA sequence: TGTGCCAGCAGCTCCGGGACAGACTACGAGCAGTACTTC. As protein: CASSSGTDYEQYF.

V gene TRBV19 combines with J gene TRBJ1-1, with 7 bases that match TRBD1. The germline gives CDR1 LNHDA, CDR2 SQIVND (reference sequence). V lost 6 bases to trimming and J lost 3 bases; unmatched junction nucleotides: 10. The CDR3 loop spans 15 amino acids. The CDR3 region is CASSVFTGEDTEAFF. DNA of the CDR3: TGTGCCAGTAGCGTTTTTACAGGGGAGGACACTGAAGCTTTCTTT.

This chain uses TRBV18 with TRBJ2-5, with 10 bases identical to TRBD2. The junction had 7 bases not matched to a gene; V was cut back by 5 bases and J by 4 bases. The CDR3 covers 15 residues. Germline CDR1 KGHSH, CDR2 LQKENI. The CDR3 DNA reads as TGTGCCAGCTCATCCGGGACTAGCGTCGTAGAGACCCAGTACTTC. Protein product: CASSSGTSVVETQYF.

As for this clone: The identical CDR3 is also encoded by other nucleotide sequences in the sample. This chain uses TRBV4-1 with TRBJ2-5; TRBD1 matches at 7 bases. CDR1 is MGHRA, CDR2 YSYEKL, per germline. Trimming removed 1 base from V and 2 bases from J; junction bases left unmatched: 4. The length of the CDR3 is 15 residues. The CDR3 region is CASSQVPRGQETQYF. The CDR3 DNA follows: TGCGCCAGCAGCCAAGTCCCCAGGGGGCAAGAGACCCAGTACTTC.

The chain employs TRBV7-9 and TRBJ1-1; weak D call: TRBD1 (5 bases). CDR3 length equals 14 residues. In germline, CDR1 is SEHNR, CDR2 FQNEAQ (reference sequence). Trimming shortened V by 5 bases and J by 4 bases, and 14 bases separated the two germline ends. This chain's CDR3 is CASSPQDGGTEAFF. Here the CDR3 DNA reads TGTGCCAGCAGCCCCCAAGACGGGGGCACTGAAGCTTTCTTT.

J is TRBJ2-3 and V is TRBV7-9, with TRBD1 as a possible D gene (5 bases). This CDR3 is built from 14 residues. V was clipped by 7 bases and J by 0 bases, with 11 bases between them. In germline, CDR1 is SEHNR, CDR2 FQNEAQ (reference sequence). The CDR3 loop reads CASIGDSSTDTQYF. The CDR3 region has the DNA TGTGCCAGCATAGGGGATTCTAGCACAGATACGCAGTATTTT.

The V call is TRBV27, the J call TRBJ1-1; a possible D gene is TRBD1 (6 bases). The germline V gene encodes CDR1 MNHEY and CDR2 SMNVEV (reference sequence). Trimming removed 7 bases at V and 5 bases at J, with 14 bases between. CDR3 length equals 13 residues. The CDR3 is CASMVQGGTEAFF. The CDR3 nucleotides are TGTGCCAGCATGGTACAGGGCGGGACTGAAGCTTTCTTT.

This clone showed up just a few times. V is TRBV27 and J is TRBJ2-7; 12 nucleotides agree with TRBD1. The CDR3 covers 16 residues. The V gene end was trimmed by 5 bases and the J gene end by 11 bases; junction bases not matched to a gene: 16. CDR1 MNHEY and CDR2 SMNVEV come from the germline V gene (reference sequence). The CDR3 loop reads CASSPASGTGGLGEYF. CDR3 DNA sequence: TGTGCCAGCAGTCCCGCAAGTGGGACAGGGGGCTTGGGGGAGTACTTC.

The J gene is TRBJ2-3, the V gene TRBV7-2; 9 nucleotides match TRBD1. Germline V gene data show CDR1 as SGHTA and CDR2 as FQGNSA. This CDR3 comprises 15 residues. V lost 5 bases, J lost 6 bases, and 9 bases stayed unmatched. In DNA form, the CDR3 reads TGTGCCAGCAGCCTCGGACAGGGGTTGTCGGATACGCAGTATTTT. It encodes CASSLGQGLSDTQYF.

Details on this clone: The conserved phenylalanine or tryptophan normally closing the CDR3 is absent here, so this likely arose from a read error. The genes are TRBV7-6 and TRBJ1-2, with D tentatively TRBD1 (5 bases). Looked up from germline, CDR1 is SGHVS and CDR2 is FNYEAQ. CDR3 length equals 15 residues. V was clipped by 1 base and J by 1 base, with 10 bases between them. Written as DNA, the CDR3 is TGTGCCAGCAGCTTAGGTACAGGAGTTAACTATGGCTACACCCTC. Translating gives CASSLGTGVNYGYTL.

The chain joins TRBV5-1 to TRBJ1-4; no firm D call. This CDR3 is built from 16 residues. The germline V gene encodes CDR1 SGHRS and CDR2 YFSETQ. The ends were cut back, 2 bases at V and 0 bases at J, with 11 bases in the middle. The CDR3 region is CASSFGRIATNEKLFF. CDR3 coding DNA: TGCGCCAGCAGCTTCGGCAGGATTGCAACTAATGAAAAACTGTTTTTT.

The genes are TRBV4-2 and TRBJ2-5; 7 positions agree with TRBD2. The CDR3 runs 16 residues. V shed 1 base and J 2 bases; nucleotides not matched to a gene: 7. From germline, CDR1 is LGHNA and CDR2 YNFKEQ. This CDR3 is CASSQVGGIGQETQYF. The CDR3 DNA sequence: TGTGCCAGCAGCCAAGTGGGGGGGATTGGACAAGAGACCCAGTACTTC.

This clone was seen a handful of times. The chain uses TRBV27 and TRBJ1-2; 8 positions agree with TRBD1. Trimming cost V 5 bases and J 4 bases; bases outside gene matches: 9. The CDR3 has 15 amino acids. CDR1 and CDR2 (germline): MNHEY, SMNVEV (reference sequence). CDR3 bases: TGTGCCAGCAGTCCCCAAGGACAGGGACCCTATGGCTACACCTTC. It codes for CASSPQGQGPYGYTF.

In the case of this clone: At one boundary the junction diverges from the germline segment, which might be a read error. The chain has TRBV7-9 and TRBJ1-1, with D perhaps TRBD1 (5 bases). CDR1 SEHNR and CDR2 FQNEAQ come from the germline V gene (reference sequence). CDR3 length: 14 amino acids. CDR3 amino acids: CSSSQGVLGTEAFF. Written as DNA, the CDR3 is TGTTCCAGCAGCCAAGGGGTCCTGGGGACTGAAGCTTTCTTT.

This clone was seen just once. The CDR3 loop reads CASSAKRLAGDETQYF. The CDR3 coding sequence is TGTGCCAGCAGCGCCAAACGACTAGCGGGAGATGAGACCCAGTACTTC. The chain is built from TRBV5-8 and TRBJ2-5; 12 positions match TRBD2. The CDR3 is 16 residues long. The V and J ends lost 4 bases and 5 bases, in that order; junction bases with no gene match: 9. CDR1 and CDR2 (germline): SGHTS, YDEGEE.

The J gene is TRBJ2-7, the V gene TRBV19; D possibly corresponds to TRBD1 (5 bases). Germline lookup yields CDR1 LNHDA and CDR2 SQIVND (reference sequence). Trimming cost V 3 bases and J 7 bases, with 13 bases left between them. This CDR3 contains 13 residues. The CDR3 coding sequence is TGTGCCAGTAGTATCCGGTCAGGGCAAGAGCAGTACTTC. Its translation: CASSIRSGQEQYF.

CDR3 sequence (DNA): TGTGCCAGCAGCTTGGGAGGGAGCGGGGGCTACAATGAGCAGTTCTTC. This encodes CASSLGGSGGYNEQFF. The rearrangement links TRBV5-4 to TRBJ2-1; 8 nucleotides match TRBD2. Germline CDR1 is SGHNT and CDR2 is YYREEE (reference sequence). V gave up 0 bases and J gave up 3 bases; unmatched junction bases: 5. The CDR3 loop spans 16 amino acids.

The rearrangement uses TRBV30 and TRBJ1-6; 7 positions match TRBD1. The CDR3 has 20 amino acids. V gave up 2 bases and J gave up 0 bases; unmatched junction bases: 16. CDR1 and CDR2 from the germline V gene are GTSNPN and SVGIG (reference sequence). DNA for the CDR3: TGTGCCTGGAGTTCACGAGGGGGCGTAAACCCGAGCTCCTATAATTCACCCCTCCACTTT. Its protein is CAWSSRGGVNPSSYNSPLHF.

CDR3 region: CASTWDRTNEKLFF. CDR3 nucleotide sequence: TGTGCCAGCACTTGGGACAGGACCAATGAAAAACTGTTTTTT. V is TRBV2 and J is TRBJ1-4; 8 bases line up with TRBD1. Germline V gene sequence: CDR1 SNHLY, CDR2 FYNNEI. The CDR3 runs 14 residues. After removal of 7 bases from V and 5 bases from J, the junction contained 6 bases not matched to a gene.